This T cell receptor beta chain derives from a study of blood T cell repertoires in COVID-19. Study background: Material from acute and convalescent COVID-19 was sourced from the United States, Italy and Spain.

As processed by the authors: Reference gene primer amplification yielded estimated nucleated cell counts. Profiling relied on immunoSEQ multiplex PCR, and the TCRdb table lists in-frame clones only, not all of them. D and trimming come from the DNA, and the V and J calls and clone size come from that table. This sample has roughly 130,000 clones, with around 90% found just once. The CDR3 runs to 15 residues. Trimming took 5 bases from V and 4 from J; bases not matched to a gene: 9. Germline lookup yields CDR1 SNHLY and CDR2 FYNNEI. The sample taken for sequencing was peripheral blood. This sequence joins TRBV2 and TRBJ1-1, with 8 bases lining up with TRBD1. The sequence was obtained from a man aged 45-65 years with active COVID-19. In nucleotides, the CDR3 is TGTGCCAGCAGTACTCCCGGGACAGGAGGCACTGAAGCTTTCTTT. Residues: CASSTPGTGGTEAFF.